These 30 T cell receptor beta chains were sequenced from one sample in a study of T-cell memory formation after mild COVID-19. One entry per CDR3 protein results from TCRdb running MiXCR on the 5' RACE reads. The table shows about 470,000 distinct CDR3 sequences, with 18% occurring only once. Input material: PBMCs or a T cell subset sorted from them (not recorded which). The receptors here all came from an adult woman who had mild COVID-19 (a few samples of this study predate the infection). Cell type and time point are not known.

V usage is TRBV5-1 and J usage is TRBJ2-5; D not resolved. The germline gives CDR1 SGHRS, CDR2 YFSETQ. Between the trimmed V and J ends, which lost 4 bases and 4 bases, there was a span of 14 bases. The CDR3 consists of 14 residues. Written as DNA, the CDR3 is TGCGCCAGCAGCCCAGACCCCATGAGAGAGACCCAGTACTTC. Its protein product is CASSPDPMRETQYF.

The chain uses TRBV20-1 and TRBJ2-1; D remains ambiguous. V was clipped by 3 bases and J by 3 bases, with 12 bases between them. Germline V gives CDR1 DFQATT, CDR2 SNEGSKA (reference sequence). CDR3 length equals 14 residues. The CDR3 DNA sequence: TGCAGTGCTAGGCGAGAGAACTTCTACAATGAGCAGTTCTTC. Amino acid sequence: CSARRENFYNEQFF.

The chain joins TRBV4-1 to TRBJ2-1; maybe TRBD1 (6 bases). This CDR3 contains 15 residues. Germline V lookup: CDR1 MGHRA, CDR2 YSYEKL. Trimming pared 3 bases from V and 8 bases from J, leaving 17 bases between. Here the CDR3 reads CASSHPPQGSDEQFF. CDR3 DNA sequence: TGCGCCAGCAGCCATCCCCCGCAGGGGTCCGATGAGCAGTTCTTC.

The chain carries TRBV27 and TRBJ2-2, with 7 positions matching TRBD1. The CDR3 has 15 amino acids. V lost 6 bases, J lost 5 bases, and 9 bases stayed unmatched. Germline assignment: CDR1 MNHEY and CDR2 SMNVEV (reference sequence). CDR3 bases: TGTGCCAGCAGCCCGAACAGGGGTATGACCGGGGAGCTGTTTTTT. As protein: CASSPNRGMTGELFF.

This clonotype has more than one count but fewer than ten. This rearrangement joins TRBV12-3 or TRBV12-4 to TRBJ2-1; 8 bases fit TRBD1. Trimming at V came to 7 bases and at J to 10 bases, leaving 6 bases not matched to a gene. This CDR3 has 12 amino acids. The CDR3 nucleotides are TGTGCCAGCAATTACAGGGACAGGGAGCAGTTCTTC. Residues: CASNYRDREQFF.

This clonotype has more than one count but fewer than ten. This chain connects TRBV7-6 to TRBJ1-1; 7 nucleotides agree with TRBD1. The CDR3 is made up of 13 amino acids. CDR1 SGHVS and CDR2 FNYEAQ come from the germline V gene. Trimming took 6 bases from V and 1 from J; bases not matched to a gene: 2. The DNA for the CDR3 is TGTGCCAGCAGGTCAGGGGGGAACACTGAAGCTTTCTTT. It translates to CASRSGGNTEAFF. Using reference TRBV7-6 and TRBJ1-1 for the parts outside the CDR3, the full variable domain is GAGVSQSPRYKVTKRGQDVALRCDPISGHVSLYWYRQALGQGPEFLTYFNYEAQQDKSGLPNDRFSAERPEGSISTLTIQRTEQRDSAMYRCASRSGGNTEAFFGQGTRLTVV.

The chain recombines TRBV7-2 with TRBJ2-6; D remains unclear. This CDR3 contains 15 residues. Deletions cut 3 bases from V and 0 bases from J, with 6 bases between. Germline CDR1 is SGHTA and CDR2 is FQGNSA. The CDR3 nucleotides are TGTGCCAGCAGCTTCTCATCCTCTGGGGCCAACGTCCTGACTTTC. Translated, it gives CASSFSSSGANVLTF.

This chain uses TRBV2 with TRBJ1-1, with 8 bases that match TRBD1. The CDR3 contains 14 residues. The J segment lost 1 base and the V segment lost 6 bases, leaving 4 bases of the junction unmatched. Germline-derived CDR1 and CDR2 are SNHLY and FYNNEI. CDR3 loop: CASRAGQANTEAFF. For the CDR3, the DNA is TGTGCCAGCAGGGCGGGACAGGCGAACACTGAAGCTTTCTTT.

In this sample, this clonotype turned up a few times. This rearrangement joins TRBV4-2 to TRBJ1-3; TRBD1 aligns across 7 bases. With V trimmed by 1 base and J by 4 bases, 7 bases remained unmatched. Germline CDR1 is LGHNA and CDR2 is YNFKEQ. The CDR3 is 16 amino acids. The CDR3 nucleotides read TGTGCCAGCAGCCAAGTAGTCGGACAGGAGGGAAACACCATATATTTT. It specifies CASSQVVGQEGNTIYF.

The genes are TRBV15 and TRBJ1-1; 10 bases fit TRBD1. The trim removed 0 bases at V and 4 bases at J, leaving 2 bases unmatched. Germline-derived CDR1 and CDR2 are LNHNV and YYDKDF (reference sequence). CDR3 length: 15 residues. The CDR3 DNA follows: TGTGCCACCAGCAGAGATCGGACAGGGGGCACTGAAGCTTTCTTT. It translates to CATSRDRTGGTEAFF.

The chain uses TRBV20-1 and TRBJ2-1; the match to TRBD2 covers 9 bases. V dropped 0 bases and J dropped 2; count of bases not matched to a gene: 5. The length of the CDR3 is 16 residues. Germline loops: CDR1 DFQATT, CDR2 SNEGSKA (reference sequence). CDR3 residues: CSARDSRLAAYNEQFF. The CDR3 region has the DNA TGCAGTGCTAGAGATTCCAGACTAGCGGCCTACAATGAGCAGTTCTTC.

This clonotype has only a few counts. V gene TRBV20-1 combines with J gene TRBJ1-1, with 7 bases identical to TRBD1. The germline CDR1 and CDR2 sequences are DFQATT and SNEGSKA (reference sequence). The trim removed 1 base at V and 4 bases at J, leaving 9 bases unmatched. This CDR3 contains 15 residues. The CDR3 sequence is CSARARGHQGTEAFF. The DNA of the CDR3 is TGCAGTGCTAGAGCAAGGGGGCATCAGGGCACTGAAGCTTTCTTT.

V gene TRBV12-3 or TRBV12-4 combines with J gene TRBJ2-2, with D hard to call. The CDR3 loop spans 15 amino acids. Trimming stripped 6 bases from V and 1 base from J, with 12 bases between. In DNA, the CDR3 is TGTGCCAGCAGCCCGCCCCTAGGGAACACCGGGGAGCTGTTTTTT. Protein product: CASSPPLGNTGELFF.

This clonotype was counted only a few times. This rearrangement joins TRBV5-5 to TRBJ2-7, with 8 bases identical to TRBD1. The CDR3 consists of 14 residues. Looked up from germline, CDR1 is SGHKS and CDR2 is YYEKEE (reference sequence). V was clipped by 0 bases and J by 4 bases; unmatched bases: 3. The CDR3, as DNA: TGTGCCAGCAGCTTGGTGGGACAGGCGTACGAGCAGTACTTC. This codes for CASSLVGQAYEQYF.

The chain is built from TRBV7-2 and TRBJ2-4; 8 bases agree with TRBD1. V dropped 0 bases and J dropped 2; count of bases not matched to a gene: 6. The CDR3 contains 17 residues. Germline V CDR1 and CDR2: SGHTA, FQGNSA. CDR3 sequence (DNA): TGTGCCAGCAGCTTAGCACCCGGACAGGGTCCCAAAAACATTCAGTACTTC. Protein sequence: CASSLAPGQGPKNIQYF.

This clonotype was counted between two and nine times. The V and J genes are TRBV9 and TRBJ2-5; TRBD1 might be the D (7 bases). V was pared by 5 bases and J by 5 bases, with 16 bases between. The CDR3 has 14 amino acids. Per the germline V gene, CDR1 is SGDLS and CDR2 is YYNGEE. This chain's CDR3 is CASRATGEEETQYF. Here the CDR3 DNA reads TGTGCCAGCAGGGCAACAGGGGAGGAGGAGACCCAGTACTTC.

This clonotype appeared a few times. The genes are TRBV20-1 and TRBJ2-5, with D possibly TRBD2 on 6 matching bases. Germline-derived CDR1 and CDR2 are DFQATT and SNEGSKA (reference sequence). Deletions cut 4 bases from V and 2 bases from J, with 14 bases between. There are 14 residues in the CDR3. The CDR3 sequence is CSATEGLRQETQYF. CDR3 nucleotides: TGCAGTGCTACGGAAGGACTACGACAAGAGACCCAGTACTTC.

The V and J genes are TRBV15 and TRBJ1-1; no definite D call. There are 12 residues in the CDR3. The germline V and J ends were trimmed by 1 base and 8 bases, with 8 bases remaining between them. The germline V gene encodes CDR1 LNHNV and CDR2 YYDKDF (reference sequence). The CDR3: CATSRGLREAFF. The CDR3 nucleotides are TGTGCCACCAGCAGAGGCCTTAGGGAAGCTTTCTTT.

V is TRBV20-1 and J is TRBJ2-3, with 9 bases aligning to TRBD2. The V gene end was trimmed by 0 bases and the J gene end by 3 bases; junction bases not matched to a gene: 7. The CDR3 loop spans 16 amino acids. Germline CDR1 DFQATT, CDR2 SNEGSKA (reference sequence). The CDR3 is CSARDPAGGGTDTQYF. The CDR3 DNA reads TGCAGTGCTAGAGACCCAGCGGGAGGAGGGACAGATACGCAGTATTTT.

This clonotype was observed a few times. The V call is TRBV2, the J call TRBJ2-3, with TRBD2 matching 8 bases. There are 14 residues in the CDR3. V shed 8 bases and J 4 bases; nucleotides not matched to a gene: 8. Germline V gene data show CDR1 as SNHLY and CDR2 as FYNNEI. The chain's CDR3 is CASRATSVPDTQYF. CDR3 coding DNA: TGTGCCAGCCGTGCGACTAGCGTGCCAGATACGCAGTATTTT.

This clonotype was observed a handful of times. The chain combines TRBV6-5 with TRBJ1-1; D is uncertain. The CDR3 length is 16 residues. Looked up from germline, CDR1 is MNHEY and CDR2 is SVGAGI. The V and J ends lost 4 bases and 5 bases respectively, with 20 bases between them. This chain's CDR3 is CASSSVPGSRRTEAFF. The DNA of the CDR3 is TGTGCCAGCAGTTCAGTTCCGGGGTCCCGGAGGACTGAAGCTTTCTTT.

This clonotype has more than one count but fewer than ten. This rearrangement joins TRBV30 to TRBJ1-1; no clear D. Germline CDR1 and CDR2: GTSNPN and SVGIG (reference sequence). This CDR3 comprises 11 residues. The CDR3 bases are TGTGCTCGACATTGGAACACTGAAGCTTTCTTT. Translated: CARHWNTEAFF.

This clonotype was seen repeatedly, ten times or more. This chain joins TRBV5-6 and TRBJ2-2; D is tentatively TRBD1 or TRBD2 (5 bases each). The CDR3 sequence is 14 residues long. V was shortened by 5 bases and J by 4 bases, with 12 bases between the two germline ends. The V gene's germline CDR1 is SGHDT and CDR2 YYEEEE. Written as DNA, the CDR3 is TGTGCCAGCAGGCCCGTGAGGGGCACCGGGGAGCTGTTTTTT. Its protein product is CASRPVRGTGELFF. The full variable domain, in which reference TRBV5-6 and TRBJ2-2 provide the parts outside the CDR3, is DAGVTQSPTHLIKTRGQQVTLRCSPKSGHDTVSWYQQALGQGPQFIFQYYEEEERQRGNFPDRFSGHQFPNYSSELNVNALLLGDSALYLCASRPVRGTGELFFGEGSRLTVL.

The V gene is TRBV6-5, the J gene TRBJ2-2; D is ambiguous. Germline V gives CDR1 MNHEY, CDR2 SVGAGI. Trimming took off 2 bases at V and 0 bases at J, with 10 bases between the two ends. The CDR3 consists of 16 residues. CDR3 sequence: CASSYQGETNTGELFF. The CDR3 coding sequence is TGTGCCAGCAGTTACCAAGGCGAGACGAACACCGGGGAGCTGTTTTTT.

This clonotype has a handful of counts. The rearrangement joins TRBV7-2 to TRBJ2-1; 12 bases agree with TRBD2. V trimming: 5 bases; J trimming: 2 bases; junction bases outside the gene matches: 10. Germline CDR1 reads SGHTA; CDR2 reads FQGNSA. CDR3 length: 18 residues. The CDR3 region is CASSPRPLAGGAYNEQFF. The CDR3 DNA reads TGTGCCAGCAGCCCTAGGCCACTAGCGGGGGGCGCCTACAATGAGCAGTTCTTC. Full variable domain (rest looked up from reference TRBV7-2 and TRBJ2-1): GAGVSQSPSNKVTEKGKDVELRCDPISGHTALYWYRQSLGQGLEFLIYFQGNSAPDKSGLPSDRFSAERTGGSVSTLTIQRTQQEDSAVYLCASSPRPLAGGAYNEQFFGPGTRLTVL.

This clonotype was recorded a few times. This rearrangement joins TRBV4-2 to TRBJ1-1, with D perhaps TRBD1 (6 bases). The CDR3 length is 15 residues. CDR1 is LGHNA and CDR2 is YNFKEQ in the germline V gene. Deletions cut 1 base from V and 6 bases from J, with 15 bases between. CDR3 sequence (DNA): TGTGCCAGCAGCCAAGGGCAGGGGACGCGGTCTGAAGCTTTCTTT. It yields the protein CASSQGQGTRSEAFF.

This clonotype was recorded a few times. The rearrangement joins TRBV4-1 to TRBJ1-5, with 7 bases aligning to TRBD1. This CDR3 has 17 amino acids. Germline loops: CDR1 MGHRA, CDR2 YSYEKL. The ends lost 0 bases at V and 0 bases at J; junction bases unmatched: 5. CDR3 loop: CASSQDGTAYSNQPQHF. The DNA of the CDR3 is TGCGCCAGCAGCCAAGACGGGACAGCTTATAGCAATCAGCCCCAGCATTTT.

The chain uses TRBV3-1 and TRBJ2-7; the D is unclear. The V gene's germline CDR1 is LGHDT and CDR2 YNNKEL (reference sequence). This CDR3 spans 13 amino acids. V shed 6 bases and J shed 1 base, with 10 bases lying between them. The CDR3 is CASSRTESYEQYF. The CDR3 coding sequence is TGTGCCAGCAGTCGAACAGAATCCTACGAGCAGTACTTC.

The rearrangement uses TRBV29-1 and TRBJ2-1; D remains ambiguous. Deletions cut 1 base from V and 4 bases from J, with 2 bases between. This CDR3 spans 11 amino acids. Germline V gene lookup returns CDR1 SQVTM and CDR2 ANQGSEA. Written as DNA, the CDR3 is TGCAGCGTTGAAGGGTACAATGAGCAGTTCTTC. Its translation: CSVEGYNEQFF.

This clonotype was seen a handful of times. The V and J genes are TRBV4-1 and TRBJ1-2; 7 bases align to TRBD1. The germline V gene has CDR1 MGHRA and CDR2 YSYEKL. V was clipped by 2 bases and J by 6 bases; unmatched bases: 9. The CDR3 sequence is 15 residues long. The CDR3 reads CASSQSLQGRDGYTF. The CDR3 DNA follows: TGCGCCAGCAGCCAATCCTTACAGGGGAGGGATGGCTACACCTTC.